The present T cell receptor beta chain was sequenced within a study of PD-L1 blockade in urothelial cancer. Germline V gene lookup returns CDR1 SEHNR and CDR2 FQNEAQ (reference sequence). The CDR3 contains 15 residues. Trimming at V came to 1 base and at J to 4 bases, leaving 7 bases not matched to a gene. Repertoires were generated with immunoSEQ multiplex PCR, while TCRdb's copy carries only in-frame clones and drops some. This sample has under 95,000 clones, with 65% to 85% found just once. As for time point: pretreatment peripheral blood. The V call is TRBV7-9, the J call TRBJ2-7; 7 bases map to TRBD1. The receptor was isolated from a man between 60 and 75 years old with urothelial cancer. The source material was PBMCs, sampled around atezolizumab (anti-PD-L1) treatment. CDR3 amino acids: CASSLVGDRAYEQYF. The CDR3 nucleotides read TGTGCCAGCAGCTTAGTCGGGGACAGAGCATACGAGCAGTACTTC.